This TCR beta chain derives from a study of HIV-infected children after antiretroviral therapy interruption (dated 2019 in TCRdb). A note on the overall study: Eight children were included: four on planned treatment interruption and four on continuous treatment, all with CD4+ count above 500 and viral load below 50 copies/ml. Continuous-treatment samples were analyzed from corresponding weeks 0, 48 and 150. The interruption group had a median age of 9.5 years, and the continuous treatment group had a median age of around 8 years. Samples from the interruption arm were taken at week 0, at week 12, at the end of interruption (week 24 or 48), and about 3 years after the study ended. Alongside thymic output measurements, TCR repertoires of children on planned treatment interruption were compared with TCR repertoires of children on continuous antiretroviral treatment. Recorded exposure to EBV and CMV was present in most of the participating children. Findings and caveats that apply to the study as a whole: For naive CD4+ repertoires of PTI patients, CDR3 sharing between time points dropped once interruption began, while many sequences were shared between the end of interruption and 3 years later. The naive CD4+ Gini coefficient rose by the end of treatment interruption, suggesting clonal expansion, and returned to baseline by 3 years. The low number of patients is a limitation and the data should be interpreted with caution. Minor non-naive CD45RA+ populations such as EMRA or stem memory cells might have been included among the sorted CD45RA+ naive cells.

This clonotype was found many times. Its antigen is still unknown. No much larger clone exists at a distance of one base, and base qualities are not known. The CDR3 contains 19 residues, cysteine and phenylalanine counted. Only CDR3 DNA remains: 57 bases, in frame from the first base. The germline V gene (reference sequence) supplies CDR1 LGHDT and CDR2 YNNKEL. V is pruned by 0 bases and J by 9 bases, leaving 17 bases of the junction without a gene match. Libraries were prepared through 3' RACE. To correct PCR amplification bias, TCR libraries were generated from RNA with a 3' RACE protocol that used unique molecular identifiers. Amplicon libraries were pooled in groups of up to 12 and sequenced on an Illumina MiSeq using v2 2x250 paired-end chemistry. The paper's data handling went like this. Reads were processed with Decombinator for assignment of V and J genes and CDR3, and barcode-based correction of errors and PCR bias was applied. Repertoires were subsampled to equal depth before Gini coefficient calculation using the R ineq package. GLIPH, Hamming distance and a shared triplet metric were used to assess CDR3 similarity. TCRdb reprocessing: public reads trimmed at Q25 with fastp, clones called with MiXCR, in-frame beta chains kept. Each entry merges the rows of one CDR3 protein and shows their most common DNA and genes. In this record, the V and J calls reflect TCRdb's handling and not the investigators' own analysis. The sample table shows around 16,000 distinct CDR3 sequences, and about 3.4% are seen once. The leading ten clones occupy approximately 5% of the sample.

In light of the paper, this sample's treatment or condition label describes: PENTA 11 planned treatment interruption arm or continuous ART arm. Participants were children from the United Kingdom aged 2 to 15 years who had received at least three-drug ART for at least 24 weeks. Cryopreserved PBMCs containing at least 5 million viable cells were needed, and several candidate patients were excluded because their viable PBMC yield was low. Using a FACSAria III cell sorter, naive CD4+ CD45RA+ CD45RO- T cells were FACS-sorted out of thawed PBMCs. Sorted cells were fixed, and RNA was extracted using the RNeasy FFPE kit followed by the RNeasy Micro kit.

The starting material was CD45RA+ CD4+ T cells from PBMCs, obtained from a donor given antiretroviral therapy, either interrupted or continuous. This sample's cell subset or site label indicates: naive CD4+ CD45RA+ CD45RO- T cells. The chain couples TRBV3-1 to TRBJ2-1; 10 junctional bases match TRBD2. This TCR was recovered from a child aged 2 to 17 with HIV. The DNA sequence is as follows: TGTGCCAGCAGCCAAGATATGAGCGGGAGGGCCAGGGCGTATGGTGAGCAGTTCTTC. It translates as CASSQDMSGRARAYGEQFF.